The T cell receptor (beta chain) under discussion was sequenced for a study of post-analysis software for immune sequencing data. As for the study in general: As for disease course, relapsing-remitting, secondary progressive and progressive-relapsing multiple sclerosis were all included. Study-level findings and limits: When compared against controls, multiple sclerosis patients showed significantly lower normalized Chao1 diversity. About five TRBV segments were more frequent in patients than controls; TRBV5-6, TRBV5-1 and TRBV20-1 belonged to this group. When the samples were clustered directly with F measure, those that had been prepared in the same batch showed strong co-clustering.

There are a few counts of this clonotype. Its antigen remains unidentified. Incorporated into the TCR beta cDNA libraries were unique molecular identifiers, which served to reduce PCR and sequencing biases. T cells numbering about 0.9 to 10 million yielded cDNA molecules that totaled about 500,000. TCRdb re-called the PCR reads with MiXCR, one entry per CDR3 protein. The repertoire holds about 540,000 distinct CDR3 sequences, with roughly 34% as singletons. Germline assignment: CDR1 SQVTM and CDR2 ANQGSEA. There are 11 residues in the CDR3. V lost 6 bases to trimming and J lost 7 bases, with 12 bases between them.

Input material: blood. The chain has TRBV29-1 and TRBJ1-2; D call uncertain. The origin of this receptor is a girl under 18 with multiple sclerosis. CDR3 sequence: CSVPERGGYTF. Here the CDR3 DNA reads TGCAGCGTCCCGGAGAGAGGTGGCTACACCTTC. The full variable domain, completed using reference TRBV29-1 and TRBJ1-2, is SAVISQKPSRDICQRGTSLTIQCQVDSQVTMMFWYRQQPGQSLTLIATANQGSEATYESGFVIDKFPISRPNLTFSTLTVSNMSPEDSSIYLCSVPERGGYTFGSGTRLTVV.